This TCR beta chain appears in the sequencing data of a study of control samples from healthy donors and cancer patients. Assay: immunoSEQ multiplex PCR; the TCRdb copy retains only in-frame clones and omits some. Among roughly 100,000 clones listed, about 90% were seen once. This CDR3 has 13 amino acids. CDR1 MRHNA and CDR2 SNTAGT come from the germline V gene. V lost 2 bases and J lost 0, with 2 bases in between. Concerning this clone: Other DNA sequences in this sample translate to the same CDR3.

The chain carries TRBV6-4 and TRBJ2-1; D gene uncertain. Sequencing used blood. This TCR came from a woman aged 18 to 35 in good health. CDR3 DNA sequence: TGTGCCAGCAGTGACAGCTCCTACAATGAGCAGTTCTTC. Its translation: CASSDSSYNEQFF.